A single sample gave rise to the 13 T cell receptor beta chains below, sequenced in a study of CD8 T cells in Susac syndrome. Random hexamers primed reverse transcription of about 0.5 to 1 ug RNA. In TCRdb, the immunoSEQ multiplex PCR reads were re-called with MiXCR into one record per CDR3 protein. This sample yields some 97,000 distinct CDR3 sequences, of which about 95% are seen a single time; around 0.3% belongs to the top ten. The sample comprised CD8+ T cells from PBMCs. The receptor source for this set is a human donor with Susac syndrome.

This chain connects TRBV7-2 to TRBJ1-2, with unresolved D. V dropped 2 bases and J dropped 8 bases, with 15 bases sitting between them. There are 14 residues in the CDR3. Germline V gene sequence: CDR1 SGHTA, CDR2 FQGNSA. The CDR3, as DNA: TGTGCCAGCAGCTTACAAAGACTGATGGAAGGCTACACCTTC. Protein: CASSLQRLMEGYTF. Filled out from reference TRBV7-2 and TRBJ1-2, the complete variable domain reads GAGVSQSPSNKVTEKGKDVELRCDPISGHTALYWYRQSLGQGLEFLIYFQGNSAPDKSGLPSDRFSAERTGGSVSTLTIQRTQQEDSAVYLCASSLQRLMEGYTFGSGTRLTVV.

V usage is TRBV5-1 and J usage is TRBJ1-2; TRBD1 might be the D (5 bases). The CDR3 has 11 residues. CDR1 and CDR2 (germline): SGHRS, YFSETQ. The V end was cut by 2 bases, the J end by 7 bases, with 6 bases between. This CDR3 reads CASSFQGGYTF. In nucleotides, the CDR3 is TGCGCCAGCAGCTTTCAGGGTGGCTACACCTTC.

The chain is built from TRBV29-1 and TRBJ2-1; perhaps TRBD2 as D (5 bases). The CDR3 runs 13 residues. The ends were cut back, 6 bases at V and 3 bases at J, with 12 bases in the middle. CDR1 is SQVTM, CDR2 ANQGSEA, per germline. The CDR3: CSVGLESYNEQFF. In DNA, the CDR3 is TGCAGCGTCGGACTGGAAAGCTACAATGAGCAGTTCTTC.

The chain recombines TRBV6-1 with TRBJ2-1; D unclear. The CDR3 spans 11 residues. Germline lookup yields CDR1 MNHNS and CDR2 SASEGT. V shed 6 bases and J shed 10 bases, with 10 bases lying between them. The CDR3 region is CASSLSWEQFF. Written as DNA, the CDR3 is TGTGCCAGCAGCCTCTCTTGGGAGCAGTTCTTC.

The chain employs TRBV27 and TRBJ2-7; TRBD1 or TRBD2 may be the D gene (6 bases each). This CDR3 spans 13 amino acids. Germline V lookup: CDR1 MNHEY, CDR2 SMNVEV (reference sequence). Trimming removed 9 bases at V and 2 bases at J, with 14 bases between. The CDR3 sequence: CASATRGPYEQYF. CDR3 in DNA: TGTGCCAGTGCCACTCGGGGGCCCTACGAGCAGTACTTC.

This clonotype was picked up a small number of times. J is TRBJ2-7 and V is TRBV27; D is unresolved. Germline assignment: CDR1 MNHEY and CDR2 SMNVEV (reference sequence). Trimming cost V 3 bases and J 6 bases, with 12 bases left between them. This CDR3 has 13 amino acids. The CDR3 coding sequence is TGTGCCAGCAGTTTTTATTCTGGTTCCGAGCAGTACTTC. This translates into CASSFYSGSEQYF.

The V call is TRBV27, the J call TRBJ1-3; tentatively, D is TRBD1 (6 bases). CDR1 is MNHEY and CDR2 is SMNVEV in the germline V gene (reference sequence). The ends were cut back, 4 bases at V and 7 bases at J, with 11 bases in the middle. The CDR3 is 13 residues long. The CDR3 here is CASSSSGANTIYF. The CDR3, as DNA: TGTGCCAGCAGTTCCTCAGGGGCGAACACCATATATTTT.

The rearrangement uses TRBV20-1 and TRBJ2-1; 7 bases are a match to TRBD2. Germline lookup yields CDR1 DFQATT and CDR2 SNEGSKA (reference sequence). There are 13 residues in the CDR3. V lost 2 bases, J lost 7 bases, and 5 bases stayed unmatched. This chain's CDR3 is CSARSGGVNEQFF. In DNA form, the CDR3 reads TGCAGTGCTAGATCGGGAGGAGTGAATGAGCAGTTCTTC.

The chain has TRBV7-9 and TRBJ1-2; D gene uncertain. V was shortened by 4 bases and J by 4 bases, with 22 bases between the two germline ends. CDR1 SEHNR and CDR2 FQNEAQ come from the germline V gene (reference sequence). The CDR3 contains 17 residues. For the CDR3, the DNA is TGTGCCAGCAGCTCAACATACGGGCTTACCCTTATCTATGGCTACACCTTC. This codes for CASSSTYGLTLIYGYTF.

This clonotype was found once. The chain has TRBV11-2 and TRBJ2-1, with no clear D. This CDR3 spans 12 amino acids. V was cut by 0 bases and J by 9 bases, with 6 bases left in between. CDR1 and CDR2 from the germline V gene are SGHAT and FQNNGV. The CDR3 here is CASSLEVGEQFF. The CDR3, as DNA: TGTGCCAGCAGCTTAGAGGTGGGTGAGCAGTTCTTC.

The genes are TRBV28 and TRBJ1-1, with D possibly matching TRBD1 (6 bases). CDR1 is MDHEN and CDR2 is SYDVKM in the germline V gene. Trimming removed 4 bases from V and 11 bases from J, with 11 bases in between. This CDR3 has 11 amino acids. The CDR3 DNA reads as TGTGCCAGCAGTTACAACAGGGACGCTTTCTTT. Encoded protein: CASSYNRDAFF.

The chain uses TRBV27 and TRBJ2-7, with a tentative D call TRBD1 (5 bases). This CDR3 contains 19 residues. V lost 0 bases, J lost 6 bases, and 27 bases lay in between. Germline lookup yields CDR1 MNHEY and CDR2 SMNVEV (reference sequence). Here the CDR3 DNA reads TGTGCCAGCAGTTTATCGGCAGGGTTGAATCTAAACGAAGGATCCGAGCAGTACTTC. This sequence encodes CASSLSAGLNLNEGSEQYF.

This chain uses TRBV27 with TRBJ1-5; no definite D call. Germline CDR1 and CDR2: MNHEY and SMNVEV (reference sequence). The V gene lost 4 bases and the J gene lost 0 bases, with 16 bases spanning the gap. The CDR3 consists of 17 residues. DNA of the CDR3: TGTGCCAGCAGTTCCTGGAAGACGGAATATAGCAATCAGCCCCAGCATTTT. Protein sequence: CASSSWKTEYSNQPQHF.